The 21 T cell receptor beta chains below were found in one sample sequenced in a study of blood T cell repertoires in COVID-19. Sequenced by immunoSEQ multiplex PCR; TCRdb stores in-frame clones only, minus some. Counted here are approximately 60,000 clones, 65% to 80% occurring once; the ten biggest clones make up 4% to 5.5%. The sequencing input was peripheral blood. The receptors shown here come from a human donor in a cohort sampled during active COVID-19.

The J gene is TRBJ1-1, the V gene TRBV3-1 (or the pseudogene TRBV3-2), with D possibly matching TRBD1 (5 bases). Trimming left V 4 bases short and J 4 bases short, with 16 bases between. This CDR3 contains 15 residues. Germline CDR1 LGHDT, CDR2 YNNKEL (reference sequence). The CDR3 region is CASSLGVGAGTEAFF. The CDR3 region has the DNA TGTGCCAGCAGCCTCGGAGTAGGGGCTGGCACTGAAGCTTTCTTT.

This chain links TRBV5-1 with TRBJ1-1; 7 nucleotides match TRBD1. This CDR3 spans 14 amino acids. With 0 bases clipped from V and 2 bases from J, the junction kept 1 base outside the gene matches. Germline lookup yields CDR1 SGHRS and CDR2 YFSETQ. The CDR3 coding sequence is TGCGCCAGCAGCTTGGGGACAGGTAACACTGAAGCTTTCTTT. It encodes CASSLGTGNTEAFF.

The chain couples TRBV7-9 to TRBJ2-5, with a possible D match to TRBD1 (5 bases). CDR1 is SEHNR, CDR2 FQNEAQ, per germline (reference sequence). There are 14 residues in the CDR3. V lost 4 bases to trimming and J lost 0 bases, with 9 bases between them. The CDR3 bases are TGTGCCAGCAGCTCAGGACAATACCAAGAGACCCAGTACTTC. It codes for CASSSGQYQETQYF.

The CDR3 DNA sequence: TGTGCCAGCAGCGCCAATAGCGGGGGGGTGGAGACCCAGTACTTC. Its protein is CASSANSGGVETQYF. This sequence joins TRBV9 and TRBJ2-5; 11 positions agree with TRBD2. This CDR3 is 15 amino acids long. The germline CDR1 and CDR2 sequences are SGDLS and YYNGEE. Losses at the gene ends were 3 bases for V and 5 bases for J; bases not matched to a gene: 6.

The chain uses TRBV2 and TRBJ2-2, with TRBD1 identical over 8 bases. CDR3 length: 14 residues. Germline V gene lookup returns CDR1 SNHLY and CDR2 FYNNEI. V lost 3 bases, J lost 6 bases, and 3 bases stayed unmatched. CDR3 in amino acids: CASSDRGPPGELFF. The CDR3, as DNA: TGTGCCAGCAGTGACAGGGGGCCACCCGGGGAGCTGTTTTTT.

This chain joins TRBV7-9 and TRBJ2-7; D perhaps matches TRBD1 (5 bases). Germline V gene lookup returns CDR1 SEHNR and CDR2 FQNEAQ (reference sequence). V was shortened by 2 bases and J by 13 bases, with 15 bases between the two germline ends. The CDR3 has 12 amino acids. The CDR3 here is CASSLISQAKYF. The CDR3, as DNA: TGTGCCAGCAGCTTAATCTCACAGGCGAAATACTTC.

This clone was recorded once. The genes are TRBV6-5 and TRBJ2-2; tentative D call: TRBD1 (6 bases). The V gene lost 5 bases and the J gene lost 8 bases, with 9 bases spanning the gap. Germline-derived CDR1 and CDR2 are MNHEY and SVGAGI. The CDR3 consists of 12 residues. For the CDR3, the DNA is TGTGCCAGCAGTCCAGGGGTAGGGGAGCTGTTTTTT. Amino acids: CASSPGVGELFF.

The chain uses TRBV9 and TRBJ2-3; possibly TRBD2 for D (5 bases). V was clipped by 0 bases and J by 5 bases, with 10 bases between them. The CDR3 sequence is 14 residues long. The germline CDR1 and CDR2 sequences are SGDLS and YYNGEE. The CDR3 DNA is TGTGCCAGCAGCGTAGCCCGGGCGGGAGATACGCAGTATTTT. Translated, it gives CASSVARAGDTQYF.

This clone was recorded only once. The rearrangement joins TRBV14 to TRBJ2-2, with 7 bases that match TRBD2. This CDR3 region has 15 residues. V trimming: 2 bases; J trimming: 5 bases; junction bases outside the gene matches: 5. CDR1 and CDR2 (germline): SGHDN, FVKESK. CDR3 nucleotides: TGTGCCAGCAGCCAACAGCGGGGTAGAACCGGGGAGCTGTTTTTT. Translation: CASSQQRGRTGELFF.

J is TRBJ2-7 and V is TRBV5-4; TRBD2 matches 11 bases. The CDR3 consists of 15 residues. Germline CDR1 and CDR2: SGHNT and YYREEE (reference sequence). The ends lost 5 bases at V and 9 bases at J; junction bases unmatched: 13. Written as DNA, the CDR3 is TGTGCCAGCAGTTCATCCGGGACTAGCGGCTGGGGGCAGTACTTC. Protein sequence: CASSSSGTSGWGQYF.

The chain uses TRBV3-1 (or the pseudogene TRBV3-2) and TRBJ2-1; no clear D gene. Germline CDR1 and CDR2: LGHDT and YNNKEL (reference sequence). The V end lost 7 bases, the J end lost 5 bases, and 6 bases lay between the germline ends. The CDR3 runs to 11 residues. The CDR3 sequence: CASTYNNEQFF. In DNA form, the CDR3 reads TGTGCCAGCACATACAACAATGAGCAGTTCTTC.

Written as DNA, the CDR3 is TGTGCCAGTTTGGGAGGCAATGAGCAGTTCTTC. Amino acids: CASLGGNEQFF. The rearrangement joins TRBV12-3 or TRBV12-4 to TRBJ2-1, with D possibly matching TRBD2 (6 bases). This CDR3 is built from 11 residues. With 9 bases removed from V and 6 bases from J, the gap between germline ends came to 9 bases.

The chain employs TRBV4-3 and TRBJ2-3, with 8 bases identical to TRBD2. Trimming removed 1 base from V and 2 bases from J; junction bases left unmatched: 8. CDR3 length: 17 amino acids. The germline CDR1 and CDR2 sequences are LGHNA and YSLEER. Here the CDR3 reads CASSQAATGGYTDTQYF. The CDR3 DNA reads as TGCGCCAGCAGCCAAGCTGCCACGGGGGGGTACACAGATACGCAGTATTTT.

This chain connects TRBV5-1 to TRBJ2-1; D is uncertain. The CDR3 contains 16 residues. From germline, CDR1 is SGHRS and CDR2 YFSETQ. Trimming removed 1 base from V and 0 bases from J, with 11 bases in between. As DNA, the CDR3 is TGCGCCAGCAGCTTGAGTGCAATGAGCTCCTACAATGAGCAGTTCTTC. Translated: CASSLSAMSSYNEQFF.

The chain is built from TRBV24-1 and TRBJ2-2; perhaps TRBD2 as D (5 bases). CDR1 is KGHDR and CDR2 is SFDVKD in the germline V gene. The CDR3 runs to 14 residues. V gave up 4 bases and J gave up 4 bases, with 9 bases separating them. The CDR3: CATSEPRGTGELFF. The CDR3, as DNA: TGTGCCACCAGTGAACCCCGGGGCACCGGGGAGCTGTTTTTT.

The rearrangement uses TRBV6-1 and TRBJ1-2; TRBD1 aligns across 7 bases. V shed 0 bases and J 4 bases; nucleotides not matched to a gene: 5. The CDR3 covers 15 residues. Germline lookup yields CDR1 MNHNS and CDR2 SASEGT. The CDR3 coding sequence is TGTGCCAGCAGTGAAGCGGGACAGATTAGCTATGGCTACACCTTC. This translates into CASSEAGQISYGYTF.

CDR3 protein: CASSSGTGVGTGELFF. The CDR3 DNA reads as TGTGCCAGCAGCTCAGGGACAGGGGTGGGCACCGGGGAGCTGTTTTTT. The genes are TRBV5-4 and TRBJ2-2, with 10 bases that match TRBD1. V was pared by 3 bases and J by 4 bases, with 6 bases of the junction left unmatched. This CDR3 region has 16 residues. Germline V gives CDR1 SGHNT, CDR2 YYREEE (reference sequence). Full variable domain (rest looked up from reference TRBV5-4 and TRBJ2-2): ETGVTQSPTHLIKTRGQQVTLRCSSQSGHNTVSWYQQALGQGPQFIFQYYREEENGRGNFPPRFSGLQFPNYSSELNVNALELDDSALYLCASSSGTGVGTGELFFGEGSRLTVL.

This chain connects TRBV5-1 to TRBJ2-1; maybe TRBD1 (5 bases). Between the trimmed V and J ends, which lost 4 bases and 4 bases, there was a span of 15 bases. Germline values: CDR1 SGHRS, CDR2 YFSETQ. There are 15 residues in the CDR3. CDR3 DNA sequence: TGCGCCAGCAGCGTCTCGACAGAGACATACAATGAGCAGTTCTTC. This translates into CASSVSTETYNEQFF.

This chain uses TRBV21-1 with TRBJ1-1; the table's TRBD1 call for D was not verified on the DNA. TRBV21-1 represents a pseudogene. The CDR3 has 15 residues. The CDR3 coding sequence is TGTGCCAGCAGCAAATCTTTTGAGGTTCGGGACATAGCTTTCTTT. This codes for CASSKSFEVRDIAFF.

This clone was seen once. The J gene is TRBJ2-5, the V gene TRBV19; TRBD2 is a possible D gene (5 bases). The CDR3 totals 13 residues. Trimming took off 6 bases at V and 2 bases at J, with 10 bases between the two ends. CDR1 LNHDA and CDR2 SQIVND come from the germline V gene (reference sequence). The CDR3 sequence is CASSQRWQETQYF. CDR3 in DNA: TGTGCCAGTAGCCAGCGGTGGCAAGAGACCCAGTACTTC.

This clone was seen just once. The CDR3 spells CASTRTGVAQPQHF. For the CDR3, the DNA is TGTGCCAGCACCCGGACAGGGGTTGCTCAGCCCCAGCATTTT. The chain joins TRBV2 to TRBJ1-5, with 9 bases matching TRBD1. The CDR3 length is 14 residues. Trimming removed 7 bases from V and 6 bases from J; junction bases left unmatched: 7. CDR1 is SNHLY, CDR2 FYNNEI, per germline.